This entry lists 2 T cell receptor beta chains sequenced from one sample in a study of cytomegalovirus exposure and HLA in healthy donors. The PCR used 60 Vbeta and 13 Jbeta primers. TCRdb keeps only in-frame clones here, not all; method: immunoSEQ multiplex PCR. Of over 130,000 clones listed, 60% to 80% were seen once; the top ten hold 1.5% to 2%. The sequenced sample was PBMCs. These receptors all come from a woman under 40 in good health and CMV-seronegative.

This chain joins TRBV4-1 and TRBJ2-1; 13 bases are shared with TRBD2. CDR3 length: 17 residues. CDR1 is MGHRA and CDR2 is YSYEKL in the germline V gene. The trim removed 4 bases at V and 2 bases at J, leaving 5 bases unmatched. The CDR3 here is CASSPRLAGGPYNEQFF. In nucleotides, the CDR3 is TGCGCCAGCAGCCCCCGACTAGCGGGAGGACCCTACAATGAGCAGTTCTTC.

This sequence joins TRBV5-1 and TRBJ2-2; 9 nucleotides align to TRBD1. The V gene's germline CDR1 is SGHRS and CDR2 YFSETQ. After removal of 3 bases from V and 4 bases from J, the junction contained 4 bases not matched to a gene. The CDR3 covers 15 residues. As DNA, the CDR3 is TGCGCCAGCAGCTGGGACAGGGCTTCCACCGGGGAGCTGTTTTTT. Protein sequence: CASSWDRASTGELFF.